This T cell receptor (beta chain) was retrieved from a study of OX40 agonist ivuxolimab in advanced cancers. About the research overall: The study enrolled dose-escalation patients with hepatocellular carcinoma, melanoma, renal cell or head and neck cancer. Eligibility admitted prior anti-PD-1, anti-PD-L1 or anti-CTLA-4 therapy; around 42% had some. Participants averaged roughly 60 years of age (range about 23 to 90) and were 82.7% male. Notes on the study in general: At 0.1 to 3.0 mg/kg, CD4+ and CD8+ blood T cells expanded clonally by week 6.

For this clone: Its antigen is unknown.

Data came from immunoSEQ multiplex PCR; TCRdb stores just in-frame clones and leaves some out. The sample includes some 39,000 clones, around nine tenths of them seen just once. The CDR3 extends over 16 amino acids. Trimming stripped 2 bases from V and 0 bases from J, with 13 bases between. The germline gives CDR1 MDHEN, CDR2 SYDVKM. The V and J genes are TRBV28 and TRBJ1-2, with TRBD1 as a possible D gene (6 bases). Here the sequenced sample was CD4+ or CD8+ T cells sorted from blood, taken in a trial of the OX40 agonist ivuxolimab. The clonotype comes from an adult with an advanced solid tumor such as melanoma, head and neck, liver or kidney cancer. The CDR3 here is CASSLDIRGSNYGYTF. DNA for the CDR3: TGTGCCAGCAGTTTAGACATCAGGGGTTCTAACTATGGCTACACCTTC.